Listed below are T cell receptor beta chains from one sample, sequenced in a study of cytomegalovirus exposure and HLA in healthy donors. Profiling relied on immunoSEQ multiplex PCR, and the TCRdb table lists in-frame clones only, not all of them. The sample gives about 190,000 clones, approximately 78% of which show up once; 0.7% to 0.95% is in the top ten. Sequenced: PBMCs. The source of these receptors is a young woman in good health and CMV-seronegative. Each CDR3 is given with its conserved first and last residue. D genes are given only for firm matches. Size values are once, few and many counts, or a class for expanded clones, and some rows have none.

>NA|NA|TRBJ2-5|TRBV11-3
CASSSSGKGETQYF
TGTGCCAGCAGCTCCTCGGGGAAAGGAGAGACCCAGTACTTC
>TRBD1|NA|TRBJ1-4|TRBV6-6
CASSDTGATNEKLFF
TGTGCCAGCAGTGACACAGGGGCAACTAATGAAAAACTGTTTTTT
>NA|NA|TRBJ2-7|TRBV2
CASWGRDISYEQYF
TGTGCCAGCTGGGGAAGGGACATCTCCTACGAGCAGTACTTC
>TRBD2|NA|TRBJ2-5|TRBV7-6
CASSFGGGWQETQYF
TGTGCCAGCAGCTTCGGCGGGGGTTGGCAAGAGACCCAGTACTTC
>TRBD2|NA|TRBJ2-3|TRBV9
CASSDDPGGLASTDTQYF
TGTGCCAGCAGCGATGACCCGGGGGGACTAGCTAGCACAGATACGCAGTATTTT
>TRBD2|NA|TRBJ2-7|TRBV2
CASSEAPSGGYEQYF
TGTGCCAGCAGTGAAGCGCCTAGCGGGGGATACGAGCAGTACTTC
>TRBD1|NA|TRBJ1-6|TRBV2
CASRGSGTGNSPLHF
TGTGCCAGCAGGGGGTCCGGGACAGGAAATTCACCCCTCCACTTT
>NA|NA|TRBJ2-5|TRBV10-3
CAISGSGGHLQETQYF
TGTGCCATCAGTGGTAGTGGGGGACACTTGCAAGAGACCCAGTACTTC
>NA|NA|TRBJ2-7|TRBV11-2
CASSSGPAGLSYEQYF
TGTGCCAGCAGCTCGGGCCCAGCAGGGCTCTCCTACGAGCAGTACTTC
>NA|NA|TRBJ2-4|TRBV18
CASSPLGGIQYF
TGTGCCAGCTCACCACTGGGGGGCATTCAGTACTTC
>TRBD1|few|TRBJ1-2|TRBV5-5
CASSLSAAGGRYGYTF
TGTGCCAGCAGCTTGTCGGCGGCAGGGGGCCGGTATGGCTACACCTTC
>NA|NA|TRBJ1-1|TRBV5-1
CASSLAGNTEAFF
TGCGCCAGCAGCTTGGCAGGGAACACTGAAGCTTTCTTT
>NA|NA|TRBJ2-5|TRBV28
CASTNRGLSETQYF
TGTGCCAGCACCAACCGGGGACTGTCGGAGACCCAGTACTTC
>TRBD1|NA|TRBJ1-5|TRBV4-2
CASSLIRQGDQPQHF
TGTGCCAGCAGCCTAATACGGCAGGGGGACCAGCCCCAGCATTTT
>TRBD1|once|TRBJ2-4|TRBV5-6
CASSLTGAGNIQYF
TGTGCCAGCAGCCTGACAGGGGCGGGGAACATTCAGTACTTC
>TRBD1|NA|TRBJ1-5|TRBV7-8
CASSLTGGPQHF
TGTGCCAGCAGCTTAACAGGGGGTCCCCAGCATTTT
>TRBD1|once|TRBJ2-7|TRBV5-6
CASSLETGGFNEQYF
TGTGCCAGCAGCTTGGAGACAGGGGGCTTTAACGAGCAGTACTTC
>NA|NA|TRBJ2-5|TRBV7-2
CASSLWAGGEETQYF
TGTGCCAGCAGCTTATGGGCCGGGGGTGAAGAGACCCAGTACTTC
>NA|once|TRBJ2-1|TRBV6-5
CASSYRDRAYNEQFF
TGTGCCAGCAGTTACCGAGACAGAGCCTACAATGAGCAGTTCTTC
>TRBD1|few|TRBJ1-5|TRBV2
CASSGPVDRAQPQHF
TGTGCCAGCAGCGGACCGGTGGACAGGGCTCAGCCCCAGCATTTT
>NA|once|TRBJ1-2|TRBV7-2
CASSYTGNGYTF
TGTGCCAGCAGCTATACAGGGAATGGCTACACCTTC
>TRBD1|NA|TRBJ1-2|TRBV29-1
CSVERDRGDVPSGYTF
TGCAGCGTTGAGAGGGACAGGGGAGATGTGCCGTCTGGCTACACCTTC
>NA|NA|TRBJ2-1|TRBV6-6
CASSYSGEQFF
TGTGCCAGCAGTTACTCCGGTGAGCAGTTCTTC
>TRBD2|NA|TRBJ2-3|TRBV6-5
CASSTGTSSRDTQYF
TGTGCCAGCAGTACCGGGACTAGCAGTCGAGATACGCAGTATTTT
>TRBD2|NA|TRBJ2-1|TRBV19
CASSIIRGGRNEQFF
TGTGCCAGTAGTATAATACGGGGGGGCCGGAATGAGCAGTTCTTC
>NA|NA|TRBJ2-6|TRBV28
CASTISGANVLTF
TGTGCCAGCACCATCTCTGGGGCCAACGTCCTGACTTTC